This T cell receptor beta chain was captured in a study of control samples from healthy donors and cancer patients. TCRdb's table, derived via immunoSEQ multiplex PCR, lists solely in-frame clones and lacks some. The sample holds fewer than 150,000 clones; under 95% are singletons and the top ten take roughly 8.7%. The CDR3 length is 12 residues. The germline gives CDR1 SGHDT, CDR2 YYEEEE. V shed 1 base and J shed 7 bases, with 6 bases lying between them. Input material: blood. The TCR sequence derives from a man aged 18 to 29 in good health. This chain links TRBV5-6 with TRBJ2-1; no reliable D call. For the CDR3, the DNA is TGTGCCAGCAGCTTGTCGGAGAATGAGCAGTTCTTC. Encoded protein: CASSLSENEQFF.